The following is a T cell receptor beta chain sequence with its context. The data originate from a study of T cells in Graves' hyperthyroidism and ophthalmopathy. The investigators amplified TCR beta CDR3 regions from RNA transcripts. A set of HTBI primers served as the primers for a first-round RT-PCR of the TCR CDR3. TCRdb recomputed calls from the multiplex PCR reads with MiXCR, one row per CDR3 protein. The sample has about 540,000 distinct CDR3 sequences; around 46% are singletons. The CDR3 consists of 14 residues. J lost 11 bases, V lost 7 bases, and 11 bases had no gene match. Germline CDR1 is LGHNA and CDR2 is YNFKEQ.

Sequencing was performed on peripheral blood or thyroid tissue (not recorded which). V and J are TRBV4-2 and TRBJ1-5, with 10 positions matching TRBD1. This receptor was obtained from a woman between 18 and 30 years old with Graves' hyperthyroidism. The CDR3 DNA reads as TGTGCCAGCAACCCAAGGACAGGGGGTTTGGCCCAGCATTTT. Translated, it gives CASNPRTGGLAQHF.